These 8 T cell receptor beta chains originate from one sample sequenced in a study of shared clonotypes between healthy human individuals. Naive CD8 cells lacked CD45RO, underwent positive selection for CCR7 and left out terminally differentiated effector memory CD45RA+ cells. Method: immunoSEQ multiplex PCR; TCRdb's copy keeps in-frame clones and lacks some. This sample has about 2.1 million clones, with around 93% found just once. Sequencing input: naive CD8+ T cells from PBMCs. The receptors originated from a young man in good health. Some clones in this sample may be carry-over from other donors' samples.

J is TRBJ2-3 and V is TRBV25-1; D uncertain. This CDR3 contains 15 residues. Between the trimmed V and J ends, which lost 2 bases and 0 bases, there was a span of 9 bases. The germline V gene has CDR1 MGHDK and CDR2 SYGVNS. CDR3 region: CASSELAASTDTQYF. The CDR3 region has the DNA TGTGCCAGCAGTGAACTGGCGGCTAGCACAGATACGCAGTATTTT. The full variable domain, in which reference TRBV25-1 and TRBJ2-3 provide the parts outside the CDR3, is EADIYQTPRYLVIGTGKKITLECSQTMGHDKMYWYQQDPGMELHLIHYSYGVNSTEKGDLSSESTVSRIRTEHFPLTLESARPSHTSQYLCASSELAASTDTQYFGPGTRLTVL.

The CDR3 nucleotides read TGCGCCAGCAGCCAAGTGGGGGATAGCAATCAGCCCCAGCATTTT. Residues: CASSQVGDSNQPQHF. The chain couples TRBV4-1 to TRBJ1-5; TRBD1 is a possible D gene (5 bases). The CDR3 has 15 residues. Trimming stripped 1 base from V and 0 bases from J, with 7 bases between. Germline assignment: CDR1 MGHRA and CDR2 YSYEKL.

The CDR3 DNA is TGTGCCAGCAGCCCCCTTTCGAGGGAGGGAGCTTTCTTT. Its translation: CASSPLSREGAFF. The chain links TRBV7-9 to TRBJ1-1, with D uncertain. The CDR3 has 13 residues. The V end was cut by 5 bases, the J end by 10 bases, with 17 bases between. Per germline, CDR1 SEHNR and CDR2 FQNEAQ (reference sequence).

Of note for this clone: Distinct nucleotide sequences in the sample also encode this CDR3. This chain links TRBV7-9 with TRBJ1-5, with D possibly matching TRBD1 (5 bases). Germline V gives CDR1 SEHNR, CDR2 FQNEAQ (reference sequence). Trimming removed 5 bases from V and 4 bases from J, with 6 bases in between. This CDR3 has 12 amino acids. The CDR3 bases are TGTGCCAGCAGCGGGGGTAATCAGCCCCAGCATTTT. It specifies CASSGGNQPQHF.

This clone was found once. V gene TRBV19 combines with J gene TRBJ2-7, with D perhaps TRBD2 (6 bases). Per the germline V gene, CDR1 is LNHDA and CDR2 is SQIVND (reference sequence). The CDR3 length is 15 residues. The V end lost 5 bases, the J end lost 4 bases, and 18 bases lay between the germline ends. CDR3 residues: CASSSRGRGIYEQYF. The CDR3 coding sequence is TGTGCCAGTAGTTCCCGGGGACGGGGGATTTACGAGCAGTACTTC.

The chain couples TRBV21-1 to TRBJ1-1. TRBV21-1 is a known pseudogene. The CDR3 totals 17 residues. The CDR3 reads CASSKSVNKTLNTEAFF. The DNA of the CDR3 is TGTGCCAGCAGCAAATCGGTCAACAAGACCCTGAACACTGAAGCTTTCTTT.

The rearrangement links TRBV15 to TRBJ1-1, with 10 bases fitting TRBD1. CDR1 and CDR2 (germline): LNHNV, YYDKDF (reference sequence). V trimming: 3 bases; J trimming: 11 bases; junction bases outside the gene matches: 15. The CDR3 consists of 16 residues. The CDR3: CATSSLDRGPQMGAFF. The CDR3 nucleotides read TGTGCCACCAGCAGCCTCGACAGGGGGCCCCAAATGGGGGCTTTCTTT.

V gene TRBV27 combines with J gene TRBJ2-5; no clear D gene. CDR1 and CDR2 from the germline V gene are MNHEY and SMNVEV (reference sequence). This CDR3 contains 15 residues. V was shortened by 7 bases and J by 3 bases, with 18 bases between the two germline ends. The CDR3 region is CASIKHAGSKETQYF. CDR3 DNA sequence: TGTGCCAGCATCAAACACGCCGGGTCGAAAGAGACCCAGTACTTC.